Reported below is one T cell receptor (beta chain). Its antigen is as yet unknown. Unseparated into fractions, whole blood served as the source from which total RNA was extracted. The data stem from a study of human T cells and chemical hapten exposure. General study results and limits: Unchanged with DPC sensitization were TCRs above 1 in 1000 frequency.

Trimming removed 5 bases at V and 4 bases at J, with 20 bases between. This CDR3 comprises 16 residues. Per the germline V gene, CDR1 is LNHNV and CDR2 is YYDKDF (reference sequence). Library construction involved attaching unique molecular identifiers to individual cDNA molecules, which allowed quantitative, reproducible TCR counting. TCRdb reanalysed the 5' RACE reads using MiXCR and keeps one entry per CDR3 protein. This table holds 75,000 or so distinct CDR3 sequences, roughly 15% found once. The V call is TRBV15, the J call TRBJ1-1; D perhaps matches TRBD1 (5 bases). The receptor's source is a female donor in good health. CDR3 loop: CATSYRGGEYSTEAFF. The CDR3 nucleotides read TGTGCCACCAGCTACCGTGGGGGGGAATATAGCACTGAAGCTTTCTTT.